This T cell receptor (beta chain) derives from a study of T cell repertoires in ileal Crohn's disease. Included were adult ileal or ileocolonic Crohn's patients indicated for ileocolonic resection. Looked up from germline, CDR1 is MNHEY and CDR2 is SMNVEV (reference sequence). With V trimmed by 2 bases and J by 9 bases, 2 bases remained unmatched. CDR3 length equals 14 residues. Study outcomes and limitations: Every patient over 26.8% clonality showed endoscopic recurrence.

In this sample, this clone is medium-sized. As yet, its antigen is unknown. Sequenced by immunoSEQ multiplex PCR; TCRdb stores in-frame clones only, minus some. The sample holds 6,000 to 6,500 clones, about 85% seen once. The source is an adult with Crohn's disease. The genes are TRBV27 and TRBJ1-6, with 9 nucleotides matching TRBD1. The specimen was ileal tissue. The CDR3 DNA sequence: TGTGCCAGCAGTTTAACAGGGGGCTTTTCACCCCTCCACTTT. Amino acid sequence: CASSLTGGFSPLHF.